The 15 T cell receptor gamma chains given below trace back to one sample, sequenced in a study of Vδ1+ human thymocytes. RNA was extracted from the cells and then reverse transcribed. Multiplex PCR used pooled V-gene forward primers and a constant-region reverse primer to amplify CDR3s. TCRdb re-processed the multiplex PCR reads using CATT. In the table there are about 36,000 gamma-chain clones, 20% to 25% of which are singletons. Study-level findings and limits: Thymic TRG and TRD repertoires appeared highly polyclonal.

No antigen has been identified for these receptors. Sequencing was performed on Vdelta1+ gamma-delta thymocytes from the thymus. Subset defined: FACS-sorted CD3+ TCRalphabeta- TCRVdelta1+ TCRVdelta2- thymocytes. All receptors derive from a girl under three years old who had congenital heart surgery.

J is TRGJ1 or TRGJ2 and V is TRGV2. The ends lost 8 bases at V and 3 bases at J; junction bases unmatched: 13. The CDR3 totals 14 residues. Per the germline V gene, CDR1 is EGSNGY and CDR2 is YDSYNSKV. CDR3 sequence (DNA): TGTGCCACCTCTTCCCGAACGGGTTATTATAAGAAACTCTTT. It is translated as CATSSRTGYYKKLF.

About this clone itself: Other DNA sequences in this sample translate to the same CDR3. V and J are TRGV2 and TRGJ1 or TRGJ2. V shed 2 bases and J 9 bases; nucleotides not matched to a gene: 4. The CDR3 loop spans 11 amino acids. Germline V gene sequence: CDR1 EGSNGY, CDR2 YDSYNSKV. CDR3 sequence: CATWDAIKKLF. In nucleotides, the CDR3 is TGTGCCACCTGGGACGCCATTAAGAAACTCTTT.

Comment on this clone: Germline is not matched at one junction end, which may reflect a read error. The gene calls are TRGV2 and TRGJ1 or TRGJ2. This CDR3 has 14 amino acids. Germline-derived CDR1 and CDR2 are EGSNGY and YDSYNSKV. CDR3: CATWDGFLLSKNLF. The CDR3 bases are TGTGCCACCTGGGACGGGTTCCTGCTCTCTAAGAATCTCTTT.

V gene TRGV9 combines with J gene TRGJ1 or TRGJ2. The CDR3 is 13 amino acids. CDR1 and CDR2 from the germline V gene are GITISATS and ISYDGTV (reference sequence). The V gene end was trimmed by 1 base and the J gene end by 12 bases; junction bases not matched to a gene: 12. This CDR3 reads CALWEVLRIGKLF. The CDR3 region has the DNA TGTGCCTTGTGGGAGGTTCTAAGGATTGGGAAACTCTTT.

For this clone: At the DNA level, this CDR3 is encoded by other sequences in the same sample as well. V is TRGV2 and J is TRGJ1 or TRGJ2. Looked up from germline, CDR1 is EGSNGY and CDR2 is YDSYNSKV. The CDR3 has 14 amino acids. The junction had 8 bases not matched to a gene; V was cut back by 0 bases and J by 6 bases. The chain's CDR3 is CATWDGPLGYKKLF. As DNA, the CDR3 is TGTGCCACCTGGGACGGGCCGCTAGGTTATAAGAAACTCTTT.

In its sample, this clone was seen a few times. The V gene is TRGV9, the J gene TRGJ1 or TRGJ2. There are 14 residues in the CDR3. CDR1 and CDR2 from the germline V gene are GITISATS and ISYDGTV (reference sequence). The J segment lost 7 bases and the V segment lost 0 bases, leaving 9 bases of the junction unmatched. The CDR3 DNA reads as TGTGCCTTGTGGGAGGTGCAAGGCCGGTATAAGAAACTCTTT. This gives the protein CALWEVQGRYKKLF.

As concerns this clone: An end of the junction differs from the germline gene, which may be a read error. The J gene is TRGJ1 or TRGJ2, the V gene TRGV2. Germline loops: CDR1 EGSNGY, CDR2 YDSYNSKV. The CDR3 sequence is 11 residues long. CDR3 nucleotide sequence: TGTGCCACTTGGGATGAAAGGCACACACTCTTT. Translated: CATWDERHTLF.

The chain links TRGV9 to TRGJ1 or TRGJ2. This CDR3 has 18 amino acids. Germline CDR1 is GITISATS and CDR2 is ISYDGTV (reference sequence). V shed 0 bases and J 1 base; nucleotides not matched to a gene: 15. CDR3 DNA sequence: TGTGCCTTGTGGGAGGTGGGCACAATCCTTCCCAATTATTATAAGAAACTCTTT. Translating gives CALWEVGTILPNYYKKLF.

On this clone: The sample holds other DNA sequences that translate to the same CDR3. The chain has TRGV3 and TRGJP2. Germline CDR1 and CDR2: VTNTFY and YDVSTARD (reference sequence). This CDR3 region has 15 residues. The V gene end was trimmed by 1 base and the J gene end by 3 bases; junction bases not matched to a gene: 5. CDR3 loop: CATWDSGGSDWIKTF. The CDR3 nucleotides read TGTGCCACCTGGGACAGTGGGGGTAGTGATTGGATCAAGACGTTT.

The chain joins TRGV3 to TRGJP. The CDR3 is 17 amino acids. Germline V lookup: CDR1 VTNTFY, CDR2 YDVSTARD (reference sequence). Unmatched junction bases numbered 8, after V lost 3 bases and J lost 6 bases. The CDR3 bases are TGTGCCACCTGGGACGGGCTCCGAGAGTTGGGCAAAAAAATCAAGGTATTT. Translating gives CATWDGLRELGKKIKVF.

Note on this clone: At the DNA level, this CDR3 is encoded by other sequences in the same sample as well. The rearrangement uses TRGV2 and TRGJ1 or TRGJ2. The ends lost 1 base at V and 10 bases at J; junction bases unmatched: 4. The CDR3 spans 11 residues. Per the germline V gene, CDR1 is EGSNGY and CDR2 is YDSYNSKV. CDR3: CATWDGGKKLF. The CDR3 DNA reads TGTGCCACCTGGGACGGAGGAAAGAAACTCTTT.

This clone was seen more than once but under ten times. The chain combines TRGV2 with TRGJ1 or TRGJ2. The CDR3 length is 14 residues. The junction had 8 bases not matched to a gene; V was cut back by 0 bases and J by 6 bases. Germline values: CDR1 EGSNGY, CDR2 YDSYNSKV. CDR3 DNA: TGTGCCACCTGGGACGGGCCTTTTCTTTATAAGAAACTCTTT. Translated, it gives CATWDGPFLYKKLF.

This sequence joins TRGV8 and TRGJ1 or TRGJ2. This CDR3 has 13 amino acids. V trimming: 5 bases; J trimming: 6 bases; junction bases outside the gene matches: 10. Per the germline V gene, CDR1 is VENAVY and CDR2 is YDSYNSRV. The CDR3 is CATWVPSAYKKLF. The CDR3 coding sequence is TGTGCCACCTGGGTCCCCTCGGCTTATAAGAAACTCTTT.

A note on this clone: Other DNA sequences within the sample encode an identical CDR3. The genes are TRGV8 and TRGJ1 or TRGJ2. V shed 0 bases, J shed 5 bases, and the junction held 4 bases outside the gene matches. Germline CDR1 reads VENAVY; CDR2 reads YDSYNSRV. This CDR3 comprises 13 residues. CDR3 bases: TGTGCCACCTGGGATAGGCGACATTATAAGAAACTCTTT. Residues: CATWDRRHYKKLF.

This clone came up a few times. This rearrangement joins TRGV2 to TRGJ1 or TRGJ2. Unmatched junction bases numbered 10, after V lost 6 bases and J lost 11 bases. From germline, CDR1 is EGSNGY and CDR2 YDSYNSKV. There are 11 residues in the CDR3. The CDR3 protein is CATWSPEEKLF. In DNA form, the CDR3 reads TGTGCCACCTGGTCCCCGGAGGAGAAACTCTTT.